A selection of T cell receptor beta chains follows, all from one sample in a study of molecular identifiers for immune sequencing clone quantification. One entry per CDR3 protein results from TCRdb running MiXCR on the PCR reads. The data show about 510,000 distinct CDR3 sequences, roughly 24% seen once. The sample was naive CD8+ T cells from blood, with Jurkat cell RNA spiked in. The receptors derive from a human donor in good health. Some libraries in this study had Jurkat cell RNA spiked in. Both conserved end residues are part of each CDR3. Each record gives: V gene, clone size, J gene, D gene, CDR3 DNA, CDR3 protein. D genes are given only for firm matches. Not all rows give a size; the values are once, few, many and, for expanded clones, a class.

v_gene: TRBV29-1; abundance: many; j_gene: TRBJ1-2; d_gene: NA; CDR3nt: TGCAGCGGTTTACAGCCCGGTGGCCGCTATGGCTACACCTTC; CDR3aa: CSGLQPGGRYGYTF
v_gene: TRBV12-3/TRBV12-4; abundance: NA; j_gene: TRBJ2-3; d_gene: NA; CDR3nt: TGTGCCAGCAGTTTGGTGCTTCGCACAGATACGCAGTATTTT; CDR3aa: CASSLVLRTDTQYF
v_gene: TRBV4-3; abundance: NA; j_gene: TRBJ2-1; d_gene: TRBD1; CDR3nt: TGCGCCAGCAGCCAAGAATCGGACAGGGGGGGCAATGAGCAGTTCTTC; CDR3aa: CASSQESDRGGNEQFF
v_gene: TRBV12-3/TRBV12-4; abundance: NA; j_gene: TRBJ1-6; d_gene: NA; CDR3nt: TGTGCCAGCAGTTTAGCGTGGTCCGGGGGGTCACCCCTCCACTTT; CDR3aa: CASSLAWSGGSPLHF
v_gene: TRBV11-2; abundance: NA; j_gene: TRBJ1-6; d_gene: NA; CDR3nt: TGTGCCAGCAGACCTCTTACAGGTGGAAACTCACCCCTCCACTTT; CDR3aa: CASRPLTGGNSPLHF
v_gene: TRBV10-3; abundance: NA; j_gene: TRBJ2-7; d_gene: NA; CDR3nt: TGTGCCGTCAGTGGTGGGGACGACTTCTACGAGCAGTACTTC; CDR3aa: CAVSGGDDFYEQYF
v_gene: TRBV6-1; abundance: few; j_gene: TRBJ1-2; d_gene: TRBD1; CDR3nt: TGTGCCAGCAGGCTTTACAGGGGTTTTGGCTACACCTTC; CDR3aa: CASRLYRGFGYTF
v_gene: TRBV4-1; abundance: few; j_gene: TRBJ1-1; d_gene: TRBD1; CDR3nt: TGCGCCAGCAGCCAAATGTCGTTGACAGGGGGTCTTTTCATGAACACTGAAGCTTTCTTT; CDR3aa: CASSQMSLTGGLFMNTEAFF
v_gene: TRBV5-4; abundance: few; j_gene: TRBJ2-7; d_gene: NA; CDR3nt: TGTGCCAGCACGACCGCAGGAAGTCCCTACGAGCAGTACTTC; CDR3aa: CASTTAGSPYEQYF
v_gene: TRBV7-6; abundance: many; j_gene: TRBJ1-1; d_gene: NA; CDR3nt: TGTGCCAGCAGCATACAGGGTTTGGCTGAAGCTTTCTTT; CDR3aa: CASSIQGLAEAFF
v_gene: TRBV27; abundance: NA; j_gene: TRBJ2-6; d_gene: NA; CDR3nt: TGTGCCAGCAGTTACAGCTTCTCTGGGGCCAACGCCCTGACTTTC; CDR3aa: CASSYSFSGANALTF
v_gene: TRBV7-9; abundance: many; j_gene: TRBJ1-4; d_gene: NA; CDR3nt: TGTGCCAGCAGGGAGCTAGGAGGAAATGAAAAACTGTTTTTT; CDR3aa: CASRELGGNEKLFF
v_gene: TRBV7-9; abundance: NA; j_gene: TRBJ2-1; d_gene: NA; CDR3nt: TGTGCCAGCAGCCCACAGATGACGGTTAACTTTTACAATGAGCAGATCTTC; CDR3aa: CASSPQMTVNFYNEQIF
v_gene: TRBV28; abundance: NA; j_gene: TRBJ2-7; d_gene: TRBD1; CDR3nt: TGTGCCAGCAGTCGAGGACAGGGTTTCGCGAGCTCCTACGAGCAGTACTTC; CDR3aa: CASSRGQGFASSYEQYF
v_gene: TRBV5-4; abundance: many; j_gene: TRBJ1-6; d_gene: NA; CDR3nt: TGTGCCAGCAGCTTGGGGACCGGGAATTCACCCCTCCACTTT; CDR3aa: CASSLGTGNSPLHF
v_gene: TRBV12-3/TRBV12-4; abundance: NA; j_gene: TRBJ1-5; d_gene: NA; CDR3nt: TGTGCCAGCAGTTTAGGTGATATTTATCGGGACGCAGGCAATCAGCCCCAGCATTTT; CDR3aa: CASSLGDIYRDAGNQPQHF
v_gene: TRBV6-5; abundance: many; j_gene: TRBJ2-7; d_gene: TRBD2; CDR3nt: TGTGCCAGCAGTTACGGGGCGGGAGGGGAACAGTACTTC; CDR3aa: CASSYGAGGEQYF
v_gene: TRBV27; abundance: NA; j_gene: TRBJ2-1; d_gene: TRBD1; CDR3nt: TGTGCCAGCAGCTTAACCACAGGGGGCTCTGAGCAGTTCTTC; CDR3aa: CASSLTTGGSEQFF
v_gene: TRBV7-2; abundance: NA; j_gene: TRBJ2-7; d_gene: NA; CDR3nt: TGTGCCAGCAGACCGCTAGGGGGTTATTACGAGCAGTACTTC; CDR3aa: CASRPLGGYYEQYF
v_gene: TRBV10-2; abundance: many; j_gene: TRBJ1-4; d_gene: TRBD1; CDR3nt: TGCGCCAGCAGTGAGTCCCACAGGGGGCATGGAGAAAAACTGTTTTTT; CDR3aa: CASSESHRGHGEKLFF
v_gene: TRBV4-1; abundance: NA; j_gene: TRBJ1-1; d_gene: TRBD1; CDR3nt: TGCGCCAGCAGCCAAGACCCCGCGGACAGGGAAAAAATGAACACTGAAGCTTTCTTT; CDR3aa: CASSQDPADREKMNTEAFF
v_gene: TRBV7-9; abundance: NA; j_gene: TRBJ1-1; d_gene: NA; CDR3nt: TGTGCCAGCAGCCCCACCCTCACCACTGAAGCTTTCTTT; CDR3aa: CASSPTLTTEAFF
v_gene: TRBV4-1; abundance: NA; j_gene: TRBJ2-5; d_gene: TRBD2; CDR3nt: TGCGCCAGCAGCCCCCTAGCGGGGGGAAGTAACCAAGGGACCCAGTACTTC; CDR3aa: CASSPLAGGSNQGTQYF
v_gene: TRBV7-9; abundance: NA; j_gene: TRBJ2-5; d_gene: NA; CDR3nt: TGTGCCAGCAGCCCCCAACCGGGACGCCTGTACCAAGAGACCCAGTACTTC; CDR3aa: CASSPQPGRLYQETQYF
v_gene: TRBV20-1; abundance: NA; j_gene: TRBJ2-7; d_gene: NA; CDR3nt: TGCAGTGCTAGAGACGGGGTATCCCACGAGCAGTACTTC; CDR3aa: CSARDGVSHEQYF
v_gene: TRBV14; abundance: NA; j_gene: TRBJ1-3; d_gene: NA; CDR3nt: TGTGCCAGCAGCCAAGAATGGGGTTTATCTGGAAACACCATATATTTT; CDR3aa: CASSQEWGLSGNTIYF
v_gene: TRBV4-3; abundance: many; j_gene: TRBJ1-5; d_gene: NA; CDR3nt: TGCGCCAGCAGCCAAGATTGGGGGACCAGCAATCAGCCCCAGCATTTT; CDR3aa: CASSQDWGTSNQPQHF
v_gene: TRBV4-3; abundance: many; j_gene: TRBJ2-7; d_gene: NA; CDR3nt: TGCGCCAGCAGCCAAGATGAGGCCCCGGGACTCCGGTCTAGAGAGCAGTACTTC; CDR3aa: CASSQDEAPGLRSREQYF
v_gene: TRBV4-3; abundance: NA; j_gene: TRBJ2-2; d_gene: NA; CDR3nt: TGCGCCAGCAGCCAAGGTCCAGGGAGCACCGGGGAGCTGTTTTTT; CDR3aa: CASSQGPGSTGELFF
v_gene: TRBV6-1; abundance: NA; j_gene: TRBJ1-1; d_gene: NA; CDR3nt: TGTGCCAGCGGTCCCCGTCCAGGGCAGAACACTGAAGCTTTCTTT; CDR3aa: CASGPRPGQNTEAFF
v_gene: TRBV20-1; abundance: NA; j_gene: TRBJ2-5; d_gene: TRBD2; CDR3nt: TGCAGTGTCCCATGGGCTAGCGGGAGGGAAGAGACCCAGTACTTC; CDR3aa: CSVPWASGREETQYF
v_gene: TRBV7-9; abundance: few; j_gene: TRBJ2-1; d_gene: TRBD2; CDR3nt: TGTGCCAGCAGCACATTAGCGGGAGTCATATACAATGAGCAGTTCTTC; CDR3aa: CASSTLAGVIYNEQFF
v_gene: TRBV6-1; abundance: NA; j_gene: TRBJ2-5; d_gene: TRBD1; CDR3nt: TGTGCCAGCAGTAGTCCCGGGACAGGTTCCCAAGAGACCCAGTACTTC; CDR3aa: CASSSPGTGSQETQYF
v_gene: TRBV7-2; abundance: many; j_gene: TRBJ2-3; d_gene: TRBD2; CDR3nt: TGTGCCAGCAGCTCTCGAATCGGGGACTACCCAAGAGGGAGGGATACGCAGTATTTT; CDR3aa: CASSSRIGDYPRGRDTQYF
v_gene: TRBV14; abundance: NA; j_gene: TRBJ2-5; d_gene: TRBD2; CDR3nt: TGTGCCAGCAGCCTCAGGACTAGCGGCCTGGAAGAGGCCCAGTACTTC; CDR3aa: CASSLRTSGLEEAQYF
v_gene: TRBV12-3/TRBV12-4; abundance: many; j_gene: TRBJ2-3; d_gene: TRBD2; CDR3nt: TGTGCCAGCAGGGGACTAGCGGGAGGGTTTGATACGCAGTATTTT; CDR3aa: CASRGLAGGFDTQYF
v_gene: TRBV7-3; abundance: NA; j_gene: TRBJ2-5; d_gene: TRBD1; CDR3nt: TGTGCCAGCAGCCCTATCCAGGGGGCTCGGGAGCCCCAGTACTTC; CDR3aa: CASSPIQGAREPQYF
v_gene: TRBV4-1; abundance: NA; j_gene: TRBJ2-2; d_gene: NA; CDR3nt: TGCGCCAGCAGCCAAGTTGGCCAGCTCACCGGGGAGCTGTTTTTT; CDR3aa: CASSQVGQLTGELFF
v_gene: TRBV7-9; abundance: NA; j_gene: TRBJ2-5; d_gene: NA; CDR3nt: TGTGCCAGCAGCTTAGATTCCAGCCAAGAGACCCAGTACTTC; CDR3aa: CASSLDSSQETQYF
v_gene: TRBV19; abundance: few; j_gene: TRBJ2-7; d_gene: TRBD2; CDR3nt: TGTGCCAGTAGCCTAGGGAGCGGACTAGCACAATACGAGCAGTACTTC; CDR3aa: CASSLGSGLAQYEQYF
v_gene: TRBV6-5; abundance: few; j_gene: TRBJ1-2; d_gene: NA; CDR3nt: TGTGCCAGCAGTTACTCGTGGGGGTTAGTCGGCTACACCTTC; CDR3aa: CASSYSWGLVGYTF
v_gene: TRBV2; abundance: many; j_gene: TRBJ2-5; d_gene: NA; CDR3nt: TGTGCCAGCGAGGTGGTCCGAGAGACCCAGTACTTC; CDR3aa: CASEVVRETQYF
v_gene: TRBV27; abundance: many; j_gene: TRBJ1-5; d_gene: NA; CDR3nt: TGTGCCAGCAGTTTTATCTCCCCAGGACATGGGTATCAGCCCCAGCATTTT; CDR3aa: CASSFISPGHGYQPQHF
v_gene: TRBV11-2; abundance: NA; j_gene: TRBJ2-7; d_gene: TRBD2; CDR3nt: TGTGCCAGCAGCTTCGGACTAGCGGTGGACGAGCAGTACTTC; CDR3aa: CASSFGLAVDEQYF
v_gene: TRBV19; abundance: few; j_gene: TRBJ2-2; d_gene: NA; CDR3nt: TGTGCCAGTGCAAAGACAGTGGCCCACACCGGGGAGCTGTTTTTT; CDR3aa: CASAKTVAHTGELFF
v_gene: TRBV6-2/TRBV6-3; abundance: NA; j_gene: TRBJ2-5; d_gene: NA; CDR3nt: TGTGCCAGCAGTCCACGGACACCTTACCAAGAGACCCAGTACTTC; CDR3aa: CASSPRTPYQETQYF
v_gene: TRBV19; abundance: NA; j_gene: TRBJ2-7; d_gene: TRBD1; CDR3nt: TGTGCCAGTAGCCTACAGGGGCCCCCTTCCGAGCAGTACTTC; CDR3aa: CASSLQGPPSEQYF
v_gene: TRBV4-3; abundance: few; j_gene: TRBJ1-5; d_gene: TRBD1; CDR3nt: TGCGCCAGCAGCCAAGACCGGGACAGTAGCAATCAGCCCCAGCATTTT; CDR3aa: CASSQDRDSSNQPQHF
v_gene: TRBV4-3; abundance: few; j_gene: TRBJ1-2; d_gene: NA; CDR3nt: TGCGCCAGCAGCCAAGATTGGGGCGAAGGGGGCTATGGCTACACCTTC; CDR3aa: CASSQDWGEGGYGYTF
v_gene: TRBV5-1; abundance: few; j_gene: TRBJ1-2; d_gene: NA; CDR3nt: TGCGCCAGCAGCTACGATAGTGGCTACACCTTC; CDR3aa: CASSYDSGYTF
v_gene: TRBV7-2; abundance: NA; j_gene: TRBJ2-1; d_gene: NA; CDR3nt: TGTGCCAGCAGCTTCTTAGGGGATGGGTCCTACAATGAGCAGTTCTTC; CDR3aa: CASSFLGDGSYNEQFF
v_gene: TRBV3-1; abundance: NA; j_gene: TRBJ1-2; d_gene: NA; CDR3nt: TGTGCCAGCAGCCAAGACGGATCTAACTATGGCTACACCTTC; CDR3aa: CASSQDGSNYGYTF
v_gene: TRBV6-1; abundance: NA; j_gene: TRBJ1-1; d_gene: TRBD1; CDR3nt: TGTGCCAGCAGTGACACAGGGGGTCGTGACTCCTTGACTGAAGCTTTCTTT; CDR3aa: CASSDTGGRDSLTEAFF
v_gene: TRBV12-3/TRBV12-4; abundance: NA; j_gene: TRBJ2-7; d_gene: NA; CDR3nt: TGTGCCAGCAGTTTAGGTCGGGCCCTCTCCTACGAGCAGTACTTC; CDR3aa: CASSLGRALSYEQYF
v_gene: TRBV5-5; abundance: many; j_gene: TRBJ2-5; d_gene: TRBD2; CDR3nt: TGTGCCAGCAGCCCCTGGACTAGCGGGCCTGGGGAGACCCAGTACTTC; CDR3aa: CASSPWTSGPGETQYF
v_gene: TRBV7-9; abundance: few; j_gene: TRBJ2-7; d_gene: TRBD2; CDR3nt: TGTGCCAGCACCCACGGGCCTAGCGGGATTTACAGCGAGCAGTACTTC; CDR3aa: CASTHGPSGIYSEQYF
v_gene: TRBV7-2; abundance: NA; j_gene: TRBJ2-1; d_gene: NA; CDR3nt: TGTGCCAGCAGCTTAGTAGGCATAGGGGGGTGGGATGAGCAGTTCTTC; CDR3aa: CASSLVGIGGWDEQFF
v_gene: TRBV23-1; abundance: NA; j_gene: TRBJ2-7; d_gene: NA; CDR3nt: TGCGCCGATCCCGGGGGAATCTCCTACGAGCAGTACTTC; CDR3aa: CADPGGISYEQYF
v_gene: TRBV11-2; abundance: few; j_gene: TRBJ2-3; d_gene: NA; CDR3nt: TGTGCCAGCAGACGACTATTCGGCGTTTCCTCCGGAGATACGCAGTATTTT; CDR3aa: CASRRLFGVSSGDTQYF
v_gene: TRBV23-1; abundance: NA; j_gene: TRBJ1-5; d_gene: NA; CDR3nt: TGCGCCAGCAGTCAAGGTGGGGGGAAGAATAGCAATCAGCCCCAGCATTTT; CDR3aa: CASSQGGGKNSNQPQHF